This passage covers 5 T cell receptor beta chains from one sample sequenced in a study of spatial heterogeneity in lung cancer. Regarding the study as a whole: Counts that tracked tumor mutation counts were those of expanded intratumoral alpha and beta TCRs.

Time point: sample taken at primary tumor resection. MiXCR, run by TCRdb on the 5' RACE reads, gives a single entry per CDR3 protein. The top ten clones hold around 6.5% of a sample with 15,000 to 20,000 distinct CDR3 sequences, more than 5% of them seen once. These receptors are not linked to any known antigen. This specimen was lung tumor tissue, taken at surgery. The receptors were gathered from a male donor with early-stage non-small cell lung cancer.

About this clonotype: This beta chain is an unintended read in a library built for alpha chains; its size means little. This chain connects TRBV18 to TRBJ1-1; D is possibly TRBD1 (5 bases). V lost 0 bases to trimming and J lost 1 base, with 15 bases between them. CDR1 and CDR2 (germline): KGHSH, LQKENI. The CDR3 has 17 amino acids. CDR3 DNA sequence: TGTGCCAGCTCACCACCTATCTTGCAGGGAGCGAACACTGAAGCTTTCTTT. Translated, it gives CASSPPILQGANTEAFF.

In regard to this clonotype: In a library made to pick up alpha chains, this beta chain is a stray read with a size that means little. This CDR3 is CATSKDSTDTQYF. The CDR3 region has the DNA TGTGCCACCAGCAAGGACAGCACAGATACGCAGTATTTT. The genes are TRBV24-1 and TRBJ2-3; no clear D gene. The CDR3 loop spans 13 amino acids. The germline V and J ends were trimmed by 7 bases and 0 bases, with 7 bases remaining between them. Germline CDR1 is KGHDR and CDR2 is SFDVKD.

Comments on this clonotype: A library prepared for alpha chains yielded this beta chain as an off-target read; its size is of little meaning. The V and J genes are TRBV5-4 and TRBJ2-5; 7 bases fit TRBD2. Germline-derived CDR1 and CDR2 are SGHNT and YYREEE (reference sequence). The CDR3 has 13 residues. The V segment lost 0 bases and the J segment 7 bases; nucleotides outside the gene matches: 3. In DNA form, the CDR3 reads TGTGCCAGCAGCTTGGGCGGGGAGGGGACCCAGTACTTC. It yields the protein CASSLGGEGTQYF.

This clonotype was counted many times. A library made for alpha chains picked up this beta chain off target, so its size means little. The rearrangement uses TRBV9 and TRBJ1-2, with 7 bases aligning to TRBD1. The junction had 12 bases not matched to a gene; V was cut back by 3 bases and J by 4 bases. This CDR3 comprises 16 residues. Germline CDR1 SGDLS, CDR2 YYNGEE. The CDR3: CASSATIGGATYGYTF. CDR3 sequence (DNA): TGTGCCAGCAGCGCTACAATAGGGGGCGCGACCTATGGCTACACCTTC.

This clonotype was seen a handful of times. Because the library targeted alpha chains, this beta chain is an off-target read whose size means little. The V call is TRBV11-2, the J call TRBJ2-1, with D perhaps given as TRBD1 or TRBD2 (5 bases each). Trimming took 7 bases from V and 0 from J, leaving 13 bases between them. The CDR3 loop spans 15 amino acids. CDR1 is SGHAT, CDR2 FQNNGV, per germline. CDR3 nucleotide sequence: TGTGCCAGCAACCCCTGGGGGAGCTCCTACAATGAGCAGTTCTTC. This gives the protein CASNPWGSSYNEQFF.